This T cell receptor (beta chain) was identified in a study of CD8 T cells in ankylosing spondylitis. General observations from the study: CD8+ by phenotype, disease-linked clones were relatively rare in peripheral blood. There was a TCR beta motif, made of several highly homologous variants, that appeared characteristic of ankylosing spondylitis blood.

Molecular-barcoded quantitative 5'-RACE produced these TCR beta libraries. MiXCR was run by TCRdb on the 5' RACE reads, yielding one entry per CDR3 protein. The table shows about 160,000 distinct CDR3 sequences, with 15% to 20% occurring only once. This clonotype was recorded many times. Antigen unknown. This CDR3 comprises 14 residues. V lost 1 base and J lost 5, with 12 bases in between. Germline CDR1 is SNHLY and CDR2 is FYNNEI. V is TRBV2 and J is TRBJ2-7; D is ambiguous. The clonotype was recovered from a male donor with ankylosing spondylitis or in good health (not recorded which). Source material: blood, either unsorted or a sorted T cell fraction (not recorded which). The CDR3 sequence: CASSEGTHRHEQYF. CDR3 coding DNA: TGTGCCAGCAGTGAAGGCACTCACCGTCACGAGCAGTACTTC.